This T cell receptor beta chain is drawn from a study of blood T cell repertoires in COVID-19. Whole-study context: Specimens from acute and convalescent COVID-19 originated in the United States, Italy and Spain.

This clone is medium-sized in the sample. Study processing details: Amplifying reference gene primers gave estimates of nucleated cell counts. Produced via immunoSEQ multiplex PCR; TCRdb's table is partial and in-frame only. The D gene and trimming were derived from the DNA, and the V and J assignments and clone size from that table. The data show 90,000 to 120,000 clones, approximately 90% seen once. V lost 5 bases to trimming and J lost 5 bases, with 18 bases between them. Per the germline V gene, CDR1 is SEHNR and CDR2 is FQNEAQ (reference sequence). The CDR3 loop spans 15 amino acids. Sequenced material: peripheral blood. This chain joins TRBV7-9 and TRBJ2-5, with D possibly being TRBD2 (5 bases). This receptor was taken from a young woman with acute or convalescent COVID-19. The CDR3 region is CASSPAVRFGETQYF. In DNA form, the CDR3 reads TGTGCCAGCAGCCCAGCGGTGCGGTTCGGGGAGACCCAGTACTTC.